These T cell receptor beta chains were read from a single sample in a study of OX40 agonist ivuxolimab in advanced cancers. Clones were sequenced by immunoSEQ multiplex PCR, and TCRdb holds only the in-frame ones, with some missing. Of about 32,000 clones in the sample, approximately 86% are singletons; the top ten hold around three fifths. Sequenced material: CD4+ or CD8+ T cells sorted from blood, taken in a trial of the OX40 agonist ivuxolimab. Receptors originate from an adult with an advanced solid tumor such as melanoma, head and neck, liver or kidney cancer. Each CDR3 is given without its conserved first and last residue. A D gene is named only where the DNA matches it firmly.

D	J	V	CDR3
TRBD1	TRBJ1-1	TRBV4-1	ASRSGQGRNTEAF
-	TRBJ2-2	TRBV7-9	ASSLHNTGELF
TRBD1	TRBJ2-2	TRBV19	ASSLTRDRNTGELF
-	TRBJ2-7	TRBV7-2	ASSFSSGLHYEQY
-	TRBJ1-1	TRBV4-1	ASSQAPDTEAF
-	TRBJ2-7	TRBV4-3	ASSQAQGYEQY
TRBD2	TRBJ2-1	TRBV19	ASSGGVHEQF
-	TRBJ1-6	TRBV10-2	ASSYGRGSPLH
-	TRBJ2-7	TRBV6-5	ASSHSSEQY
TRBD1	TRBJ2-7	TRBV10-1	ASSESGTGGWYEQY
-	TRBJ1-1	TRBV10-3	ASSPTGMITEAF
-	TRBJ2-7	TRBV7-6	ASSDTGEGRYEQY
TRBD2	TRBJ2-7	TRBV7-6	ASSTGTREQY
TRBD1	TRBJ2-7	TRBV27	ASSFGTGAYEQY
TRBD2	TRBJ2-1	TRBV30	ACIPGLVVDEQF
-	TRBJ2-1	TRBV7-8	ASSLKGFEAVNEQF
-	TRBJ1-1	TRBV19	ASSIGTWVAF
-	TRBJ1-1	TRBV7-2	ASSQINTEAF
-	TRBJ2-7	TRBV28	ASSSPVQGVSDEQY
-	TRBJ1-4	TRBV6-1	ASGPFQKLF
-	TRBJ2-3	TRBV11-2	ASSLVGGTSDTQY
TRBD1	TRBJ2-7	TRBV9	ASSVGDREEQY
-	TRBJ2-7	TRBV28	ASSLDRGRRGLYEQY
-	TRBJ1-4	TRBV27	ASSFRQTNEKLF
-	TRBJ2-3	TRBV11-2	ASSLTPGEADTQY
-	TRBJ2-3	TRBV4-1	ASSQESVFTDTQY
-	TRBJ1-1	TRBV19	ASSIPMGTEAF
TRBD1	TRBJ1-6	TRBV10-3	AISESKDRDPPLH
-	TRBJ1-1	TRBV7-7	ATITASGTAF
TRBD1	TRBJ2-7	TRBV11-2	ASSQTGGSYEQY
TRBD2	TRBJ2-1	TRBV27	ASSLSGTSYNEQF
-	TRBJ2-3	TRBV11-1	ASSLAGRGGTDTQY
TRBD1	TRBJ1-5	TRBV4-1	ASSQGVTGGKQPQH
TRBD1	TRBJ2-7	TRBV7-9	ASSQQGQGSHEQY
TRBD2	TRBJ2-3	TRBV5-4	ASSFSGGSTDTQY
TRBD2	TRBJ2-5	TRBV27	ASSLSSGAGGRETQY
TRBD1	TRBJ1-1	TRBV15	ATSRGTGLRGEAF
TRBD2	TRBJ2-1	TRBV28	AILPGTSGGYNEQF
TRBD1	TRBJ2-7	TRBV29-1	SVETGQGYEQY
-	TRBJ1-6	TRBV29-1	SVAWRNSPLH
-	TRBJ2-7	TRBV7-9	ASSAPRQRGYEQY
TRBD1	TRBJ1-1	TRBV9	ASSEGTGWRDTEAF
-	TRBJ1-1	TRBV30	AWSEETDNTEAF
-	TRBJ1-1	TRBV2	ASSEAPRLNTEAF
TRBD2	TRBJ2-7	TRBV27	ASSSSGAWTYEQY
TRBD2	TRBJ2-7	TRBV30	AWTPGQRGFPYEQY
TRBD1	TRBJ1-3	TRBV10-3	AISESIGQGITGNTIY
TRBD1	TRBJ1-2	TRBV9	ASSPTGTLNYGYT
TRBD2	TRBJ2-1	TRBV6-5	ASSLSGAFYNEQF
-	TRBJ2-7	TRBV28	ASSPVGGYEQY
-	TRBJ1-1	TRBV11-2	ASSRTLNTEAF
-	TRBJ2-1	TRBV5-4	ASSPVGNEQF
-	TRBJ2-1	TRBV7-9	ASSLAHNEQF
TRBD1	TRBJ2-7	TRBV7-9	ASSYRTGSPYEQY
-	TRBJ2-2	TRBV4-1	ASSPLGKDNTGELF
-	TRBJ1-5	TRBV5-6	ASSLGLSQPQH